Presented here are 16 T cell receptor beta chains from one specimen sequenced in a study of CD8 T cells in ankylosing spondylitis. Each CDR3 protein is one row after TCRdb ran MiXCR on the 5' RACE reads. The sample has some 150,000 distinct CDR3 sequences, roughly 44% seen once. The sample comprised synovial fluid, either unsorted or a sorted T cell fraction (not recorded which). These receptors originate from a male donor with ankylosing spondylitis.

CDR3 sequence reads: CASSQTGSRRGYTF. The CDR3 region has the DNA TGCGCCAGCAGCCAGACAGGGTCACGTCGGGGCTACACCTTC. This rearrangement joins TRBV4-3 to TRBJ1-2; TRBD1 agrees at 7 bases. Trimming took 3 bases from V and 8 from J; bases not matched to a gene: 9. Germline V gene sequence: CDR1 LGHNA, CDR2 YSLEER. This CDR3 contains 14 residues.

This clonotype was observed a handful of times. A much larger clone differs from this one at a single base, so this may be a read error. The chain recombines TRBV27 with TRBJ2-7; 11 bases align to TRBD2. This CDR3 region has 15 residues. Germline V gene sequence: CDR1 MNHEY, CDR2 SMNVEV (reference sequence). After removal of 5 bases from V and 3 bases from J, the junction contained 6 bases not matched to a gene. The CDR3 region has the DNA TGTGCCAGCAGTGTACTAGCGGGAGTACTCTACGAGCAGTACTTC. It yields the protein CASSVLAGVLYEQYF.

This clonotype was seen more than once but under ten times. The chain couples TRBV19 to TRBJ2-6; tentative D call: TRBD2 (5 bases). Germline V gene lookup returns CDR1 LNHDA and CDR2 SQIVND (reference sequence). The length of the CDR3 is 16 residues. Trimming left V 8 bases short and J 0 bases short, with 14 bases between. CDR3 residues: CASYAGESSGANVLTF. CDR3 nucleotides: TGTGCCAGTTATGCGGGCGAATCCTCTGGGGCCAACGTCCTGACTTTC. Looking up the rest from reference TRBV19 and TRBJ2-6 gives the full variable domain: DGGITQSPKYLFRKEGQNVTLSCEQNLNHDAMYWYRQDPGQGLRLIYYSQIVNDFQKGDIAEGYSVSREKKESFPLTVTSAQKNPTAFYLCASYAGESSGANVLTFGAGSRLTVL.

In this sample, this clonotype turned up a few times. The rearrangement links TRBV27 to TRBJ2-1; D is uncertain. The CDR3 sequence is 17 residues long. Germline lookup yields CDR1 MNHEY and CDR2 SMNVEV (reference sequence). Trimming stripped 4 bases from V and 8 bases from J, with 24 bases between. DNA for the CDR3: TGTGCCAGCAGTTCGTTAGGCCCTCCCCATCCTAAGTATGAGCAGTTCTTC. This gives the protein CASSSLGPPHPKYEQFF.

This chain links TRBV28 with TRBJ1-2; TRBD1 matches 7 bases. Per germline, CDR1 MDHEN and CDR2 SYDVKM. V was pared by 4 bases and J by 10 bases, with 12 bases of the junction left unmatched. The CDR3 is made up of 14 amino acids. The CDR3 nucleotides are TGTGCCAGCAGTTGGGCACCCACAGGGGCCATCTACACCTTC. Its protein is CASSWAPTGAIYTF.

The gene calls are TRBV5-1 and TRBJ2-1, with a possible D match to TRBD2 (5 bases). V lost 0 bases to trimming and J lost 8 bases, with 18 bases between them. The germline CDR1 and CDR2 sequences are SGHRS and YFSETQ. The CDR3 runs 16 residues. The CDR3 spells CASSLVVGEGPDEQFF. As DNA, the CDR3 is TGCGCCAGCAGCTTGGTTGTGGGAGAGGGTCCGGATGAGCAGTTCTTC.

The chain joins TRBV20-1 to TRBJ1-1; D not resolved. The CDR3 spans 16 residues. Germline V gene sequence: CDR1 DFQATT, CDR2 SNEGSKA (reference sequence). V was pared by 0 bases and J by 1 base, with 15 bases between. CDR3 in amino acids: CSAREEGGRRNTEAFF. CDR3 sequence (DNA): TGCAGTGCTAGAGAGGAGGGCGGGCGAAGGAACACTGAAGCTTTCTTT.

This clonotype was picked up many times. CDR3 loop: CSVKDRGRDTGELFF. The CDR3 coding sequence is TGCAGCGTGAAGGACAGGGGAAGGGACACCGGGGAGCTGTTTTTT. The J gene is TRBJ2-2, the V gene TRBV29-1; 9 bases agree with TRBD1. Germline-derived CDR1 and CDR2 are SQVTM and ANQGSEA. V trimming: 6 bases; J trimming: 3 bases; junction bases outside the gene matches: 8. CDR3 size: 15 residues.

The chain couples TRBV9 to TRBJ1-3; 12 bases line up with TRBD1. Germline V gene lookup returns CDR1 SGDLS and CDR2 YYNGEE. The junction had 5 bases not matched to a gene; V was cut back by 0 bases and J by 4 bases. This CDR3 region has 17 residues. The CDR3 DNA sequence: TGTGCCAGCAGCGTAGAAGGGACAGGGGGCTACGGAAACACCATATATTTT. It codes for CASSVEGTGGYGNTIYF.

The chain is built from TRBV21-1 and TRBJ2-7; the table gives TRBD1 as D, unverified against the DNA. TRBV21-1 is reported as a pseudogene. The CDR3 is 15 residues long. The CDR3 coding sequence is TGTGCCAGCAGCAAAATGGGGGACACGCCCTACGAGCAGTACTTC. Translated, it gives CASSKMGDTPYEQYF.

This clonotype is labeled as medium-sized. The rearrangement joins TRBV7-2 to TRBJ2-7; maybe TRBD1 (6 bases). V was trimmed by 5 bases and J by 7 bases, leaving 21 bases between them. CDR3 size: 15 residues. Germline V gives CDR1 SGHTA, CDR2 FQGNSA. CDR3 residues: CASSPTYTTGYEQYF. DNA of the CDR3: TGTGCCAGCAGCCCCACCTACACTACAGGGTATGAGCAGTACTTC. Based on the CDR3 plus reference TRBV7-2 and TRBJ2-7, the full variable domain is GAGVSQSPSNKVTEKGKDVELRCDPISGHTALYWYRQSLGQGLEFLIYFQGNSAPDKSGLPSDRFSAERTGGSVSTLTIQRTQQEDSAVYLCASSPTYTTGYEQYFGPGTRLTVT.

The chain carries TRBV10-3 and TRBJ2-3; TRBD2 matches 7 bases. The V and J ends lost 0 bases and 2 bases, in that order; junction bases with no gene match: 5. Germline values: CDR1 ENHRY, CDR2 SYGVKD. The CDR3 is 16 amino acids. The CDR3 here is CAISESWRDYTDTQYF. CDR3 in DNA: TGTGCCATCAGTGAGTCGTGGCGGGACTACACAGATACGCAGTATTTT.

The chain links TRBV6-2 or TRBV6-3 to TRBJ1-5; D is unresolved. CDR1 and CDR2 from the germline V gene are MNHEY and SVGEGT. The CDR3 is made up of 15 amino acids. V was pared by 2 bases and J by 7 bases, with 15 bases between. CDR3 DNA: TGTGCCAGCAGTTACCCGGACCCCGCTGGGCAGCCCCAGCATTTT. This encodes CASSYPDPAGQPQHF.

This clonotype appeared once. V usage is TRBV6-1 and J usage is TRBJ1-2, with 9 bases lining up with TRBD1. This CDR3 has 15 residues. Trimming took 4 bases from V and 4 from J; bases not matched to a gene: 7. Germline V gene lookup returns CDR1 MNHNS and CDR2 SASEGT. DNA of the CDR3: TGTGCCAGCAGTGGACCGGGACAGGGACTCTATGGCTACACCTTC. As protein: CASSGPGQGLYGYTF.

This clonotype was observed a few times. The chain is built from TRBV4-2 and TRBJ2-1; TRBD2 aligns across 8 bases. The CDR3 spans 16 residues. V was pared by 1 base and J by 1 base, with 3 bases of the junction left unmatched. The germline V gene encodes CDR1 LGHNA and CDR2 YNFKEQ. The CDR3 here is CASSQGGGGSYNEQFF. The DNA for the CDR3 is TGTGCCAGCAGCCAAGGCGGCGGGGGGTCCTACAATGAGCAGTTCTTC.

This chain uses TRBV4-3 with TRBJ2-2; 12 nucleotides line up with TRBD2. CDR1 LGHNA and CDR2 YSLEER come from the germline V gene. The trim removed 0 bases at V and 5 bases at J, leaving 7 bases unmatched. CDR3 length: 18 amino acids. In DNA form, the CDR3 reads TGCGCCAGCAGCCAAGATCCCCTAGCGGGAGGGGAAACCGGGGAGCTGTTTTTT. It encodes CASSQDPLAGGETGELFF.